The 4 T cell receptor beta chains reported below all come from one sample, sequenced in a study of T cell clones after liver transplantation. TCRdb's table, derived via immunoSEQ multiplex PCR, lists solely in-frame clones and lacks some. The data show around 20,000 clones, 80% to 90% seen once. The sequenced sample was CD8+ T cells from blood, obtained before liver transplant. Receptors were obtained from a human donor who received a liver transplant.

J is TRBJ2-1 and V is TRBV6-1; D is unclear. The CDR3 consists of 16 residues. Germline V lookup: CDR1 MNHNS, CDR2 SASEGT. The germline V and J ends were trimmed by 2 bases and 7 bases, with 18 bases remaining between them. CDR3 protein: CASSERSAWLGNEQFF. CDR3 DNA sequence: TGTGCCAGCAGTGAAAGAAGTGCTTGGCTGGGGAATGAGCAGTTCTTC.

The rearrangement uses TRBV28 and TRBJ1-1; tentatively, D is TRBD1 (5 bases). The CDR3 has 14 amino acids. Germline CDR1 MDHEN, CDR2 SYDVKM. The V end lost 6 bases, the J end lost 1 base, and 12 bases lay between the germline ends. CDR3 residues: CASSPVGENTEAFF. The CDR3 DNA reads as TGTGCCAGCAGCCCGGTAGGGGAGAACACTGAAGCTTTCTTT.

This chain connects TRBV28 to TRBJ2-1; 9 nucleotides line up with TRBD2. Trimming took 2 bases from V and 5 from J; bases not matched to a gene: 4. Germline CDR1 and CDR2: MDHEN and SYDVKM. The CDR3 sequence is 15 residues long. This CDR3 is CASSLLPSGNNEQFF. Here the CDR3 DNA reads TGTGCCAGCAGTTTACTGCCTAGCGGGAACAATGAGCAGTTCTTC.

This clone was found a few times. The chain couples TRBV7-9 to TRBJ1-5; D unclear. V was shortened by 1 base and J by 1 base, with 5 bases between the two germline ends. Germline V gene data show CDR1 as SEHNR and CDR2 as FQNEAQ (reference sequence). The CDR3 length is 14 residues. Here the CDR3 reads CASSLVSSNQPQHF. CDR3 nucleotide sequence: TGTGCCAGCAGCTTAGTCAGCAGCAATCAGCCCCAGCATTTT. The full variable domain, its missing parts supplied by reference TRBV7-9 and TRBJ1-5, is DTGVSQNPRHKITKRGQNVTFRCDPISEHNRLYWYRQTLGQGPEFLTYFQNEAQLEKSRLLSDRFSAERPKGSFSTLEIQRTEQGDSAMYLCASSLVSSNQPQHFGDGTRLSIL.